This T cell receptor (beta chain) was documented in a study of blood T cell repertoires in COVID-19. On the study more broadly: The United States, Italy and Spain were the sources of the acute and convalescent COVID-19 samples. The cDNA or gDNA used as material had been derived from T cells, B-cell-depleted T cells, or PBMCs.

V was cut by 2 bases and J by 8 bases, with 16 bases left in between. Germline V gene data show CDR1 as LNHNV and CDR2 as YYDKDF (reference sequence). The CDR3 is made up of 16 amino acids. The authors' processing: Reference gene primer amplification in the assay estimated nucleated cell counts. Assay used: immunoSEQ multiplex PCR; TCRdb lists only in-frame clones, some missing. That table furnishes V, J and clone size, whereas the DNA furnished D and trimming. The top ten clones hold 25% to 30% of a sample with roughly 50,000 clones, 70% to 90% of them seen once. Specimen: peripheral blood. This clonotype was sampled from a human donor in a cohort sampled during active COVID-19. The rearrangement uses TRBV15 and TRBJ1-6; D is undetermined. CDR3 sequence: CATSRSLRGGDSPLHF. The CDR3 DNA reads TGTGCCACCAGCAGATCGCTTCGGGGTGGCGATTCACCCCTCCACTTT.